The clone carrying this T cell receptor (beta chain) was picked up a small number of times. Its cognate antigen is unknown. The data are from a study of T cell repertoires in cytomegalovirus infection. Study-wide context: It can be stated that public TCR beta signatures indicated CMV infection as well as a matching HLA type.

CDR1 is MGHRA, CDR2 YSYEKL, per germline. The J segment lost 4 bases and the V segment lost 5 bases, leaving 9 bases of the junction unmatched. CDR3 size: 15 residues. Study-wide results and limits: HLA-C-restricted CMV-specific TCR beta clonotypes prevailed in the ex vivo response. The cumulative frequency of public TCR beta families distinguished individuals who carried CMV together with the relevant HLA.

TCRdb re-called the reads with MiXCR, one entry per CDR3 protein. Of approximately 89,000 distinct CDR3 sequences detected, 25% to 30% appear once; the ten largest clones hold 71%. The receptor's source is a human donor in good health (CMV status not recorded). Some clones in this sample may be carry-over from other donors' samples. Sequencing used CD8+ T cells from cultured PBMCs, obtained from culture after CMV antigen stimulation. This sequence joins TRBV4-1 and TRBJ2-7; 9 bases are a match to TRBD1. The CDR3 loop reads CASSYAGTGTYEQYF. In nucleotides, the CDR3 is TGCGCCAGCAGCTACGCCGGGACAGGGACTTACGAGCAGTACTTC.